The rows below give T cell receptor beta chains drawn from one sample of a study of cytomegalovirus exposure and HLA in healthy donors. Only in-frame clones appear in the TCRdb table, and some are missing; sequencing was by immunoSEQ multiplex PCR. The table lists about 200,000 clones, approximately 79% of them singletons. Material for sequencing was PBMCs. All receptors come from a woman aged 25-40 years in good health and CMV-seropositive. CDR3s include the opening cysteine and the closing phenylalanine or tryptophan. The D gene is left open where the match is weak. Size tells how often a clone was seen (once, few, many) or the class of an expanded clone, and some rows leave it out.

cdr3_nt cdr3_aa v_call clone_size d_call j_call
TGTGCCAGCAGTTACTCGAACACCCCCTACGAGCAGTACTTC CASSYSNTPYEQYF TRBV6-5 few - TRBJ2-7
TGTGCCAGCGCCTCGACAGGGCCCACCGGGGAGCTGTTTTTT CASASTGPTGELFF TRBV5-6 - TRBD1 TRBJ2-2
TGTGCCACCAGCCCGACCGACAGGGGCCCCACGGATACGCAGTATTTT CATSPTDRGPTDTQYF TRBV15 - TRBD1 TRBJ2-3
TGTGCCAGCAGCGTAGGACTAGCGGGAGGGTACGAGCAGTACTTC CASSVGLAGGYEQYF TRBV9 - TRBD2 TRBJ2-7
TGTGCCAGCAGCGCTTCGACAGGGGGGAGAAATGAGCAGTTCTTC CASSASTGGRNEQFF TRBV9 - TRBD1 TRBJ2-1
TGCGCCAGCAGCTTGGCCAACGGCGGGGAGCTGTTTTTT CASSLANGGELFF TRBV5-1 - - TRBJ2-2
TGTGCCAGCAGCCCCCGATCAGGGATCAATCAGCCCCAGCATTTT CASSPRSGINQPQHF TRBV21-1 once - TRBJ1-5
TGTGCCAGCTCCCCCCGGGTCTCTAGCGGGGGAATTTGGCAGTTCTTC CASSPRVSSGGIWQFF TRBV18 once TRBD2 TRBJ2-1
TGTGCCAGCAGTGACACCGCGGGGGGGCTCGTAGATACGCAGTATTTT CASSDTAGGLVDTQYF TRBV2 - TRBD2 TRBJ2-3
TGTGCCAGCAGCTTAGAAGTAGCTAGCACTGAAGCTTTCTTT CASSLEVASTEAFF TRBV11-2 - - TRBJ1-1
TGTGCCAGCAGTTTTGGACAGGGCTACGAGCAGTACTTC CASSFGQGYEQYF TRBV27 few TRBD1 TRBJ2-7
TGCGCCAGCAGGGGGGGATCGCGCAATGAGCAGTTCTTC CASRGGSRNEQFF TRBV5-1 few - TRBJ2-1
TGTGCCAGCAGTTCCCTTTTCGGGGGGAATGAAAAACTGTTTTTT CASSSLFGGNEKLFF TRBV7-9 - - TRBJ1-4
TGTGCCAGCAGCTCAGGGGTCGAGCAGTACTTC CASSSGVEQYF TRBV7-9 - - TRBJ2-7
TGTGCCTGGCTAAACGACTCCGGGGGGAAAGGGGCAGATACGCAGTATTTT CAWLNDSGGKGADTQYF TRBV30 few TRBD2 TRBJ2-3
TGTGCCAGCAGCCAAGGGACTACTGGGGCCAACGTCCTGACTTTC CASSQGTTGANVLTF TRBV11-3 - TRBD2 TRBJ2-6
TGTGCCAGCAGCTTAGTTCTACTTCTGGGCTCGGGGGAGAATGAGCAGTTCTTC CASSLVLLLGSGENEQFF TRBV7-6 - - TRBJ2-1
TGTGCAAGTCGCTTTCAAACCGGACCAGCGGGAGACTCCTACAATGAGCAGTTCTTC CASRFQTGPAGDSYNEQFF TRBV12-2 - - TRBJ2-1
TGTGCCAGCAGCTTCCTGGGGGAGGTTGAAGCTTTCTTT CASSFLGEVEAFF TRBV5-5 - - TRBJ1-1
TGCGCCAGCAGCACCACCGGGACAGACCTTTCGCAGTTCTTC CASSTTGTDLSQFF TRBV5-1 - TRBD1 TRBJ2-1
TGTGCCAGTAGTATAGTAGCCGACAGTATGAACACTGAAGCTTTCTTT CASSIVADSMNTEAFF TRBV19 - - TRBJ1-1
TGTGCCAGCAGCTCCGGGACAGGGAAACATGGTCAGCCCCAGCATTTT CASSSGTGKHGQPQHF TRBV7-8 - TRBD1 TRBJ1-5
TGTGCCAGCAGCAACCTACAGGGAGATCGGAACACTGAAGCTTTCTTT CASSNLQGDRNTEAFF TRBV7-9 few - TRBJ1-1
TGTGCCAGCAGCTTAGCCAGGGTGGGCAATCAGCCCCAGCATTTT CASSLARVGNQPQHF TRBV7-8 - - TRBJ1-5
TGTGCCTGGAGTACGGGACAGGGGGAAGAGACCCAGTACTTC CAWSTGQGEETQYF TRBV30 - TRBD1 TRBJ2-5
TGCGCCAGCAGTGACGGACAGACCGGGGAGCTGTTTTTT CASSDGQTGELFF TRBV10-1 - - TRBJ2-2
TGCGCCAGCAGCCCCGAGGAGTTCCCCTACGAGCAGTACTTC CASSPEEFPYEQYF TRBV5-1 - - TRBJ2-7
TGCAGTGCCGGGAGCACGGATACGCAGTATTTT CSAGSTDTQYF TRBV20-1 - - TRBJ2-3
TGTGCCAGTAGTCCAATAGCGGGAGTGGACGGGGAGCTGTTTTTT CASSPIAGVDGELFF TRBV19 - TRBD2 TRBJ2-2
TGCGCCAGCAGCATTAGCGGGAGGAGCGACAATGAGCAGTTCTTC CASSISGRSDNEQFF TRBV5-1 - TRBD2 TRBJ2-1
TGTGCCAGCAGCGGAACTGGAGGGACCGGGGAGCTGTTTTTT CASSGTGGTGELFF TRBV4-2 - - TRBJ2-2
TGTGCTAGTGGTTCCTGGGGCCGTGACTCCTACGAGCAGTACTTC CASGSWGRDSYEQYF TRBV12-5 - - TRBJ2-7
TGTGCCAGCAGTTTGCGGGGGAGCACAGATACGCAGTATTTT CASSLRGSTDTQYF TRBV27 - TRBD2 TRBJ2-3
TGTGCCAGTGCCCCGCGGGGGGTGGGCAATCAGCCCCAGCATTTT CASAPRGVGNQPQHF TRBV2 few - TRBJ1-5
TGTGCCAGCAGTTACTCTCGCGCCGAGCAGTTCTTC CASSYSRAEQFF TRBV6-6 - - TRBJ2-1
TGTGCCAGCAGTACCGGGGGACAGCCGTATGGCTACACCTTC CASSTGGQPYGYTF TRBV6-6 few TRBD1 TRBJ1-2
TGTGCCACCAGCAGAGGCGGGACAGGCGCCTACGAGCAGTACTTC CATSRGGTGAYEQYF TRBV15 - TRBD1 TRBJ2-7
TGTGCCAGCAGCGCCGAACAGGGTAGCAATGAGCAGTTCTTC CASSAEQGSNEQFF TRBV9 few - TRBJ2-1
TGTGCCAGCAGTACCAGCTCCTACAATGAGCAGTTCTTC CASSTSSYNEQFF TRBV13 - - TRBJ2-1
TGTGCCAGCAATTTACAGGGCCCTAACTATGGCTACACCTTC CASNLQGPNYGYTF TRBV2 once - TRBJ1-2
TGTGCCAGCAGCCAAGACAGGGCGGCGGGCTACACCTTC CASSQDRAAGYTF TRBV16 once TRBD1 TRBJ1-2
TGCGCCAGCAGCCAAGTTGGGACAGCTGAAGCTTTCTTT CASSQVGTAEAFF TRBV4-3 - TRBD1 TRBJ1-1
TGCAGCGTGGGTGACAGAAGCAACGAGCAGTACTTC CSVGDRSNEQYF TRBV29-1 - - TRBJ2-7
TGTGCCAGCAGCCGCCGCAAGCGGGACCTAAACACCGGGGAGCTGTTTTTT CASSRRKRDLNTGELFF TRBV7-9 - TRBD2 TRBJ2-2
TGTGCCAGCTATAGCGGGAGGGCCAATGAGCAGTTCTTC CASYSGRANEQFF TRBV6-5 - TRBD2 TRBJ2-1
TGTGCCAGCAGCCCGAAGGGGGTAGGGCAGCCCCAGCATTTT CASSPKGVGQPQHF TRBV11-2 - - TRBJ1-5
TGCGCCAGCAGCCAAAACAGGGTACTCTATGGCTACACCTTC CASSQNRVLYGYTF TRBV4-1 - - TRBJ1-2
TGTGCCAGTCGTAGTATAGGCTTCCGGGACAGGGGGGATCAGCCCCAGCATTTT CASRSIGFRDRGDQPQHF TRBV19 - TRBD1 TRBJ1-5
TGCGCCAGCAGCCACGCCCAGGCCCGTGTCTCTAACACCGGGGAGCTGTTTTTT CASSHAQARVSNTGELFF TRBV4-3 once - TRBJ2-2
TGTGCCAGCAGTTTCCCCCGACAGAGCTCTAATAGCAATCAGCCCCAGCATTTT CASSFPRQSSNSNQPQHF TRBV28 - - TRBJ1-5
TGTGCCAGCAGTCCGACAGGGGGGGTGGACACCGGGGAGCTGTTTTTT CASSPTGGVDTGELFF TRBV27 - TRBD1 TRBJ2-2
TGTGCCAGCAGTGGAACAGGGTTCTTTGCTAATGAAAAACTGTTTTTT CASSGTGFFANEKLFF TRBV25-1 few - TRBJ1-4
TGTGCCAGCAGCAAAAAGAAGCGGATAGGCTCTGGGGCCAACGTCCTGACTTTC CASSKKKRIGSGANVLTF TRBV21-1 - - TRBJ2-6
TGTGCCAGCAGTAGGCAGGGAATCTACGAGCAGTACTTC CASSRQGIYEQYF TRBV27 - - TRBJ2-7
TGTGCCAGCAGCTTAAGTTCAGGGAATCCCATATATTTT CASSLSSGNPIYF TRBV7-6 once - TRBJ1-3
TGCAGCGTTGAAACAAGGACAGGGGGCGACGGAAACACCATATATTTT CSVETRTGGDGNTIYF TRBV29-1 - TRBD1 TRBJ1-3
TGTGCCAGCACCCCGGACAGTCCCTACGAGCAGTACTTC CASTPDSPYEQYF TRBV25-1 - - TRBJ2-7
TGTGCCAGCAGTTTATACCGGGATATTAATGAAAAACTGTTTTTT CASSLYRDINEKLFF TRBV27 - - TRBJ1-4
TGTGCCAGCAGCCAGTACCCGGGACAGGGGAGTCACGAGCAGTACTTC CASSQYPGQGSHEQYF TRBV14 - TRBD1 TRBJ2-7